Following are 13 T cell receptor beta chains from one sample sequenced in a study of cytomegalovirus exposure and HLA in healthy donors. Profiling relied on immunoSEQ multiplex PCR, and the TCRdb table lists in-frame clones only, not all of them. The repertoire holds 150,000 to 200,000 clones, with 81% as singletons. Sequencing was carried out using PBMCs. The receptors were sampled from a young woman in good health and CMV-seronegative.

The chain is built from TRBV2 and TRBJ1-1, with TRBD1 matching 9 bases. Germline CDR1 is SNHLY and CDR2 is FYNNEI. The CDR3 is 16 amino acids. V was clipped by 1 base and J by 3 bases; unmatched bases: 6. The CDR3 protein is CASSEGTGATHTEAFF. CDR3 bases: TGTGCCAGCAGTGAAGGGACAGGGGCAACCCACACTGAAGCTTTCTTT.

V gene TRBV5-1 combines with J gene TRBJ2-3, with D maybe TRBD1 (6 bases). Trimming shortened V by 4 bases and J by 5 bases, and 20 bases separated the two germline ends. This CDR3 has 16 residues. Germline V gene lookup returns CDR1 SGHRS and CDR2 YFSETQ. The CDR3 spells CASSIETGLSRDTQYF. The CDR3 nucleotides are TGCGCCAGCAGCATAGAGACAGGACTCTCAAGAGATACGCAGTATTTT.

CDR3 loop: CASSPSSPRLGYNEQFF. CDR3 nucleotides: TGTGCCAGCTCACCATCCTCCCCCCGACTTGGGTACAATGAGCAGTTCTTC. The chain recombines TRBV18 with TRBJ2-1; D not certain. The V end lost 2 bases, the J end lost 4 bases, and 18 bases lay between the germline ends. Germline V CDR1 and CDR2: KGHSH, LQKENI. This CDR3 has 17 amino acids.

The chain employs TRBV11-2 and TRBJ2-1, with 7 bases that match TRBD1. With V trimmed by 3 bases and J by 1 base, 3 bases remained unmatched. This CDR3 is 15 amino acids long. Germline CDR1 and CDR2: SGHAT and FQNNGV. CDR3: CASSLETGSYNEQFF. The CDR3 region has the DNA TGTGCCAGCAGCTTGGAGACAGGGTCCTACAATGAGCAGTTCTTC.

This CDR3 reads CAWSKSGNQPQHF. The CDR3 DNA reads as TGTGCCTGGAGTAAGTCAGGGAATCAGCCCCAGCATTTT. The rearrangement uses TRBV30 and TRBJ1-5; a possible D gene is TRBD1 (5 bases). V was cut by 2 bases and J by 4 bases, with 9 bases left in between. Germline CDR1 GTSNPN, CDR2 SVGIG (reference sequence). This CDR3 has 13 amino acids.

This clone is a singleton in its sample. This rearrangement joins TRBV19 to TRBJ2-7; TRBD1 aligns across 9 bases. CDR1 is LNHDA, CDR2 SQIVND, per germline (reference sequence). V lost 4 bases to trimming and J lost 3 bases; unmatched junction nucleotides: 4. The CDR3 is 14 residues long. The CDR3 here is CASSTGQGGYEQYF. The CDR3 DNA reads TGTGCCAGTAGTACGGGACAGGGAGGCTACGAGCAGTACTTC.

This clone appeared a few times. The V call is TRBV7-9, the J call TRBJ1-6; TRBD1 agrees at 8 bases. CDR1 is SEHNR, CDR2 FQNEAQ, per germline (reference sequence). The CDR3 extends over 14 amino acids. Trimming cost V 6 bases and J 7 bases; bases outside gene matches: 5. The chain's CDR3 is CASSPTGGNSPLHF. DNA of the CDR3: TGTGCCAGCAGTCCCACAGGGGGGAATTCACCCCTCCACTTT. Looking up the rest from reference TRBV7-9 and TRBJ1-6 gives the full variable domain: DTGVSQNPRHKITKRGQNVTFRCDPISEHNRLYWYRQTLGQGPEFLTYFQNEAQLEKSRLLSDRFSAERPKGSFSTLEIQRTEQGDSAMYLCASSPTGGNSPLHFGNGTRLTVT.

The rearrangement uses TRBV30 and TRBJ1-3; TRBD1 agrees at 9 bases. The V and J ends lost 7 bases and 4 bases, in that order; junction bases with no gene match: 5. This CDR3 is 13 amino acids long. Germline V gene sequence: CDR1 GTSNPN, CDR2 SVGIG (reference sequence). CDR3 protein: CALITGGGNTIYF. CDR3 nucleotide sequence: TGTGCCTTAATAACAGGGGGCGGAAACACCATATATTTT.

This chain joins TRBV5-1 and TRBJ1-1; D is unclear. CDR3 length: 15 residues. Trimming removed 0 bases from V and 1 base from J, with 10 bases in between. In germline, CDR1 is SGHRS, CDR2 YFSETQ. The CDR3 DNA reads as TGCGCCAGCAGCTTGGAGCCCGATGGGAACACTGAAGCTTTCTTT. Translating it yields CASSLEPDGNTEAFF.

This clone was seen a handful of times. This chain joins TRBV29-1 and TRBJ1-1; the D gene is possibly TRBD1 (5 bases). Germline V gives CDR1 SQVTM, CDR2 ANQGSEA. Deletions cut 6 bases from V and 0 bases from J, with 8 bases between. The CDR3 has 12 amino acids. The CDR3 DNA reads TGCAGCGTGACAGTCATGAACACTGAAGCTTTCTTT. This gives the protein CSVTVMNTEAFF.

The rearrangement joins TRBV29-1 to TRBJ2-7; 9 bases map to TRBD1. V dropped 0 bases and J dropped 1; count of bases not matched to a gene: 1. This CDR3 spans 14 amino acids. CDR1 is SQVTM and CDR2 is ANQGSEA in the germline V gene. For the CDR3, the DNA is TGCAGCGTTGAAGAACAGGGGGCTTCCTACGAGCAGTACTTC. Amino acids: CSVEEQGASYEQYF.

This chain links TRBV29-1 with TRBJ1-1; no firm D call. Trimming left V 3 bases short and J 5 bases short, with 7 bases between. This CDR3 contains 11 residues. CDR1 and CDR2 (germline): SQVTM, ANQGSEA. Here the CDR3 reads CSVDWRTEAFF. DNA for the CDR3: TGCAGCGTTGACTGGAGGACTGAAGCTTTCTTT.

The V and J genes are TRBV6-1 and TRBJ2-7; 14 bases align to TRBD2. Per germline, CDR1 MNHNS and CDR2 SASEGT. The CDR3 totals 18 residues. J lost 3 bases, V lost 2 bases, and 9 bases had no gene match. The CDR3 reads CASSENPGLAGGFYEQYF. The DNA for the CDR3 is TGTGCCAGCAGTGAAAATCCCGGACTAGCGGGAGGTTTCTACGAGCAGTACTTC.